The T cell receptor (beta chain) under discussion was sequenced for a study of T cell responses to AZD1222 COVID-19 vaccine (dated by TCRdb to the early 2020s). Describing the broader study: AZD1222 recipients whose second dose came at about 4 weeks and those whose second dose came at about 12 weeks were combined into one group, since spike-specific TCR depth and breadth did not differ between the two schedules. A total of 230 or so trial participants underwent TCR sequencing, of whom 200 to 220 received two doses of AZD1222 and about 25 received two doses of the MenACWY control vaccine. Trial participants were enrolled by age into subgroups of 18-55, 56-69 and 70-plus years, and around 140, 26 and 57 TCR-sequenced participants, respectively, were included in these subgroups.

The paper as a whole reports these results and caveats: The 56-69-year group was small, and its depth increase did not reach significance, likely because of low power. No day 14 peak-response samples were available, so repertoires were characterized only after the peak T cell response. Reportedly, almost half of the unique spike-specific TCRs recognized epitopes lying outside the regions that are mutated in the B.1.351 and B.1.1.7 variants. CD4 TCRs associated with the vaccine covered the entire spike protein, and the dominant responses were in regions 160-218 and 743-854. Participants were mostly white British, with more females than males. The authors suggested clonal diversity may have been underestimated. Spike-specific TCR breadth and depth rose significantly after two AZD1222 doses compared with day 0 and with MenACWY recipients. Conclusions about previously exposed vaccinees are limited because only 6 or 7 AZD1222 recipients were SARS-CoV-2 seropositive at baseline.

The sample's time point label is to be understood as: baseline before first vaccination. Samples from vaccinated people were obtained from the UK trials COV001 and COV002, which included a single-blind randomized controlled phase 2/3 trial of AZD1222 (ChAdOx1 nCoV-19) in healthy adults. For TCRbeta chain sequencing, PBMC samples from trial participants were taken at day 0 and at day 28 after the second dose. The CDR3 regions of human TCRbeta chains were analyzed by immunosequencing. Under the source paper's analysis protocol: TCRs in the repertoires were matched against a reference library of SARS-CoV-2-specific TCRs that had been generated with the MIRA antigen-specificity platform. Breadth meant the fraction of unique TCRs that were SARS-CoV-2-associated, whereas depth meant the fraction of total T cells that were SARS-CoV-2-associated. Each spike-specific TCR was assigned to its reactive spike region and to a CD4 or CD8 class using the MIRA data. Log10-transformed breadth and depth values were compared by one-way ANOVA with Sidak's multiple comparisons tests. In TCRdb, the immuneACCESS table is reduced to in-frame sequences with V and J assigned. These tables do not hold every clone; where another copy was compared, an unresolved V gene accounts for under half, and the others remain unexplained. The D gene and trimming were derived from the DNA, and the V and J assignments and clone size from that table. The table for this sample lists 150,000 or so clones; roughly nine tenths of them were counted only once. The ten largest make up approximately 2% of the sample.

As to this clone: Its antigen remains undetermined. Base qualities were left out, and no much larger clone turns up one base away.

The CDR3, cysteine through phenylalanine, is 13 amino acids long. Just the 39-base CDR3 DNA is kept, in frame starting at base 1. V loses 4 bases, J loses 6 bases, and the germline ends lie 13 bases apart. Looking up the germline V gene yields CDR1 SGDLS and CDR2 YYNGEE. The clonotype originates from an adult in good health. The sequences come from peripheral blood, collected on day 0 of AZD1222 vaccination. The V and J segments used are TRBV9 and TRBJ1-2; the D gene is perhaps TRBD1, from 5 matching bases. The CDR3 region has the sequence CASSSAGGNGYTF. The nucleotides are TGTGCCAGCAGCAGCGCCGGGGGGAATGGCTACACCTTC.